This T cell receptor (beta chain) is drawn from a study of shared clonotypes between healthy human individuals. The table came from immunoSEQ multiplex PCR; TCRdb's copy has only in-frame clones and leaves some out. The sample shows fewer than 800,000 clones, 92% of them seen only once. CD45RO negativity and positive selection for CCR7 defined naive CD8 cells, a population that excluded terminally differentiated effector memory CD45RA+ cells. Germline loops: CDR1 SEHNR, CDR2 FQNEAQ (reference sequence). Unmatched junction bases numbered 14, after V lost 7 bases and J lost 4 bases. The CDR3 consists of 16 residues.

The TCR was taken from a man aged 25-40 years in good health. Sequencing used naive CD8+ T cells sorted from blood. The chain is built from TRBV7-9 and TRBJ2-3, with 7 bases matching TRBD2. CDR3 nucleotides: TGTGCCAGCACCCTCTGGGGGGGAGTTGGATCAGATACGCAGTATTTT. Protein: CASTLWGGVGSDTQYF.